This T cell receptor beta chain was profiled in a study of beta chain features in type 1 diabetes. The overall study: Healthy donors and patients showed comparable age, gender and cell yields. Examination covered almost 110,000,000 sorted cells spanning all samples.

From germline, CDR1 is SNHLY and CDR2 FYNNEI. This CDR3 contains 13 residues. The ends lost 4 bases at V and 7 bases at J; junction bases unmatched: 3. This clone was observed a handful of times. Isolated RNA was reverse transcribed in full, so expressed TCRB transcripts were sequenced. The table came from immunoSEQ multiplex PCR; TCRdb's copy has only in-frame clones and leaves some out. Of roughly 610,000 clones listed, 15% to 19% are singletons. CD45RO/CCR7/CD25/CD127/CD95/CD27 staining was used to isolate CD4+ naive, central memory, regulatory and stem cell-like memory cells by sorting. The sequence was collected from a man between 18 and 29 years old in good health. The gene calls are TRBV2 and TRBJ2-1; the match to TRBD1 covers 8 bases. Sample: naive CD4+ T cells from blood. Written as DNA, the CDR3 is TGTGCCAGCAGTGTACAGGGGGTGAATGAGCAGTTCTTC. Protein sequence: CASSVQGVNEQFF.